These 25 T cell receptor beta chains came from one sample sequenced in a study of blood T cells in healthy people across ages. The second PCR ran about 6 to 12 cycles with a sample-barcoded 5' primer and J-beta primers. TCRdb called the 5' RACE reads again in MiXCR, with one record for every CDR3 protein. Among roughly 550,000 distinct CDR3 sequences listed, approximately 25% were seen once. These data were also filed under a second study, of T cells of mothers and their children.

The sample was blood. The source is a boy aged 5 to 17 in good health.

The rearrangement links TRBV29-1 to TRBJ1-2, with 7 bases aligning to TRBD1. J was trimmed by 6 bases and V by 6 bases; bases with no gene match: 10. The germline V gene has CDR1 SQVTM and CDR2 ANQGSEA. The CDR3 is made up of 13 amino acids. CDR3 region: CSVEWTGLDGYTF. CDR3 in DNA: TGCAGCGTAGAGTGGACAGGTCTTGATGGCTACACCTTC.

The chain combines TRBV9 with TRBJ1-2; no definite D call. V was clipped by 0 bases and J by 4 bases, with 10 bases between them. The CDR3 loop spans 14 amino acids. Germline CDR1 SGDLS, CDR2 YYNGEE. CDR3 in amino acids: CASSVEGQSYGYTF. In DNA form, the CDR3 reads TGTGCCAGCAGCGTAGAGGGTCAGAGCTATGGCTACACCTTC.

The CDR3 DNA sequence: TGTGCCAGCAGCAACACCGGGTCTCACGGGACCCAGTACTTC. Protein: CASSNTGSHGTQYF. The J gene is TRBJ2-5, the V gene TRBV7-6; D remains unclear. This CDR3 is 14 amino acids long. V was trimmed by 5 bases and J by 7 bases, leaving 17 bases between them. Germline CDR1 SGHVS, CDR2 FNYEAQ.

A few counts support this clonotype. The chain couples TRBV10-3 to TRBJ1-5; D remains unclear. This CDR3 has 14 amino acids. Looked up from germline, CDR1 is ENHRY and CDR2 is SYGVKD. The germline V and J ends were trimmed by 2 bases and 6 bases, with 11 bases remaining between them. Here the CDR3 reads CAISENSDSQPQHF. In nucleotides, the CDR3 is TGTGCCATCAGTGAGAACAGTGATAGTCAGCCCCAGCATTTT.

This clonotype was seen a few times. The chain joins TRBV29-1 to TRBJ2-7; the match to TRBD2 covers 7 bases. Germline lookup yields CDR1 SQVTM and CDR2 ANQGSEA. With 6 bases clipped from V and 7 bases from J, the junction kept 15 bases outside the gene matches. This CDR3 contains 14 residues. CDR3 bases: TGCAGCGTGGGGTTGGGCGGGAGTTTAATAGAGCAGTACTTC. It is translated as CSVGLGGSLIEQYF.

The chain uses TRBV27 and TRBJ2-1; D is uncertain. CDR1 is MNHEY and CDR2 is SMNVEV in the germline V gene (reference sequence). CDR3 length equals 12 residues. V lost 4 bases and J lost 10, with 11 bases in between. This CDR3 is CASSSSTQEQFF. Written as DNA, the CDR3 is TGTGCCAGCAGTTCCTCCACTCAAGAGCAGTTCTTC.

The V and J genes are TRBV7-2 and TRBJ2-5; no firm D call. CDR3 length: 15 amino acids. V shed 0 bases and J shed 2 bases, with 10 bases lying between them. Germline V gene sequence: CDR1 SGHTA, CDR2 FQGNSA. CDR3 sequence (DNA): TGTGCCAGCAGCTTAGCGCGAAGTATTCAAGAGACCCAGTACTTC. Protein: CASSLARSIQETQYF.

The rearrangement links TRBV28 to TRBJ1-1; D remains unclear. This CDR3 is built from 15 residues. CDR1 and CDR2 (germline): MDHEN, SYDVKM. Deletions cut 8 bases from V and 3 bases from J, with 19 bases between. The CDR3, as DNA: TGTGCCAGCCACGGGGTGGGTGTAATAGACACTGAAGCTTTCTTT. Its translation is CASHGVGVIDTEAFF.

This clonotype was detected a few times. The genes are TRBV7-9 and TRBJ2-1; D possibly corresponds to TRBD1 (5 bases). The germline V gene has CDR1 SEHNR and CDR2 FQNEAQ (reference sequence). With 7 bases removed from V and 8 bases from J, the gap between germline ends came to 12 bases. The CDR3 totals 12 residues. CDR3 nucleotides: TGTGCCAGCAACCCCAAAGGGGATGAGCAGTTCTTC. Translation: CASNPKGDEQFF. The full variable domain, with the rest looked up from reference TRBV7-9 and TRBJ2-1, is DTGVSQNPRHKITKRGQNVTFRCDPISEHNRLYWYRQTLGQGPEFLTYFQNEAQLEKSRLLSDRFSAERPKGSFSTLEIQRTEQGDSAMYLCASNPKGDEQFFGPGTRLTVL.

This clonotype was seen only a few times. The chain links TRBV7-3 to TRBJ2-3, with no clear D. The V and J ends lost 6 bases and 2 bases respectively, with 15 bases between them. Germline V CDR1 and CDR2: SGHTA, FQGTGA. The CDR3 length is 15 residues. CDR3 sequence reads: CASSSLGSDTDTQYF. The CDR3 DNA sequence: TGTGCCAGCAGTTCCCTCGGGTCTGACACAGATACGCAGTATTTT.

The chain combines TRBV6-2 or TRBV6-3 with TRBJ1-1, with TRBD1 matching over 9 bases. The CDR3 is 15 amino acids. J was trimmed by 4 bases and V by 5 bases; bases with no gene match: 8. Germline V gene sequence: CDR1 MNHEY, CDR2 SVGEGT. CDR3 bases: TGTGCCAGCAGTCCGGAGACAGGGGGGACCACTGAAGCTTTCTTT. It encodes CASSPETGGTTEAFF.

V is TRBV6-5 and J is TRBJ2-1; possibly TRBD1 for D (6 bases). The DNA end is more similar to TRBJ2-5, so the J call may be wrong. The CDR3 runs to 13 residues. Germline V gives CDR1 MNHEY, CDR2 SVGAGI. Written as DNA, the CDR3 is TGTGCCAGCAGTTACTCTGGCAGGGGGACCCAGTACTTC. It yields the protein CASSYSGRGTQYF.

The CDR3 spells CASSQDPTAGPSTDTQYF. The CDR3 nucleotides are TGCGCCAGCAGCCAAGATCCGACAGCGGGACCCAGCACAGATACGCAGTATTTT. The V gene is TRBV4-3, the J gene TRBJ2-3, with TRBD2 matching over 7 bases. CDR1 and CDR2 (germline): LGHNA, YSLEER. The V segment lost 0 bases and the J segment 0 bases; nucleotides outside the gene matches: 9. The CDR3 is made up of 18 amino acids.

This clonotype was recorded many times. The V call is TRBV4-3, the J call TRBJ2-7, with a tentative D call TRBD2 (7 bases). The germline V gene has CDR1 LGHNA and CDR2 YSLEER. The CDR3 consists of 16 residues. V was trimmed by 0 bases and J by 0 bases, leaving 12 bases between them. The CDR3 sequence: CASSQEWGGASYEQYF. The CDR3 bases are TGCGCCAGCAGCCAAGAATGGGGGGGGGCCTCCTACGAGCAGTACTTC.

This clonotype has ten or more counts. An end of the junction does not agree with germline; a read error may underlie this. The rearrangement uses TRBV7-2 and TRBJ2-1; D is uncertain. This CDR3 is built from 13 residues. Germline V gives CDR1 SGHTA, CDR2 FQGNSA. CDR3 sequence: CASSLAVYNEQFF. The CDR3 DNA follows: TGTGCCAGCAGTTTAGCCGTCTACAATGAGCAGTTCTTC.

This chain uses TRBV5-6 with TRBJ2-7; no firm D call. This CDR3 is 14 amino acids long. Per the germline V gene, CDR1 is SGHDT and CDR2 is YYEEEE. V was cut by 4 bases and J by 2 bases, with 13 bases left in between. The CDR3 protein is CASSPGTPPYEQYF. The CDR3 nucleotides are TGTGCCAGCAGCCCCGGCACTCCCCCCTACGAGCAGTACTTC.

The J gene is TRBJ1-1, the V gene TRBV12-3 or TRBV12-4; D remains ambiguous. With 3 bases removed from V and 1 base from J, the gap between germline ends came to 6 bases. This CDR3 region has 13 residues. CDR3 amino acids: CASSFSSNTEAFF. CDR3 in DNA: TGTGCCAGCAGTTTCAGTTCGAACACTGAAGCTTTCTTT.

This clonotype has just a few counts. This chain uses TRBV11-2 with TRBJ2-5; 7 positions match TRBD1. This CDR3 region has 14 residues. Trimming removed 3 bases from V and 1 base from J; junction bases left unmatched: 2. The germline CDR1 and CDR2 sequences are SGHAT and FQNNGV. The CDR3 DNA reads TGTGCCAGCAGCTTTGGACAGGCCCAAGAGACCCAGTACTTC. Protein sequence: CASSFGQAQETQYF.

This chain uses TRBV9 with TRBJ2-5; no reliable D call. Per germline, CDR1 SGDLS and CDR2 YYNGEE. The CDR3 has 14 residues. V was shortened by 4 bases and J by 1 base, with 11 bases between the two germline ends. The CDR3 sequence: CASSRWGSQETQYF. The CDR3 DNA reads TGTGCCAGCAGCCGGTGGGGTAGCCAAGAGACCCAGTACTTC.

This clonotype was seen a handful of times. The chain is built from TRBV11-2 and TRBJ1-1, with 7 bases identical to TRBD1. V lost 5 bases and J lost 4; bases outside the gene matches: 13. The CDR3 contains 16 residues. Germline V CDR1 and CDR2: SGHAT, FQNNGV. CDR3 in amino acids: CASSEGTVAPSTEAFF. In DNA, the CDR3 is TGTGCCAGCAGCGAAGGGACAGTGGCTCCCAGCACTGAAGCTTTCTTT.

The rearrangement joins TRBV4-2 to TRBJ2-3; no clear D. The germline V gene has CDR1 LGHNA and CDR2 YNFKEQ. CDR3 length equals 15 residues. V dropped 1 base and J dropped 0 bases, with 8 bases sitting between them. CDR3 loop: CASSQGLPSTDTQYF. CDR3 in DNA: TGTGCCAGCAGCCAAGGGCTCCCTAGCACAGATACGCAGTATTTT.

The genes are TRBV28 and TRBJ1-1; D might be TRBD1 (5 bases). The ends were cut back, 5 bases at V and 5 bases at J, with 33 bases in the middle. Germline V gene data show CDR1 as MDHEN and CDR2 as SYDVKM. The CDR3 loop spans 20 amino acids. The CDR3 DNA reads as TGTGCCAGCAGTCCCGAGAGGGGTGAGAGGGGCTCGGATGGTTGGACTGAAGCTTTCTTT. Translated: CASSPERGERGSDGWTEAFF.

The sample holds a few counts of this clonotype. J is TRBJ2-7 and V is TRBV7-9, with a weak D call TRBD2 (5 bases). Trimming cost V 6 bases and J 3 bases, with 12 bases left between them. This CDR3 has 13 amino acids. Looked up from germline, CDR1 is SEHNR and CDR2 is FQNEAQ (reference sequence). The CDR3 DNA reads as TGTGCCAGCAGACGCGGACTGAACTACGAGCAGTACTTC. Amino acids: CASRRGLNYEQYF.

The gene calls are TRBV5-1 and TRBJ2-5; D is possibly TRBD1 (6 bases). Trimming pared 2 bases from V and 7 bases from J, leaving 18 bases between. The CDR3 is 15 amino acids. Germline CDR1 is SGHRS and CDR2 is YFSETQ. The CDR3 loop is CASSFAGTRGGTQYF. CDR3 nucleotides: TGCGCCAGCAGCTTTGCCGGGACACGTGGAGGGACCCAGTACTTC.

V usage is TRBV2 and J usage is TRBJ2-7; D uncertain. The CDR3 consists of 15 residues. Between the trimmed V and J ends, which lost 2 bases and 7 bases, there was a span of 18 bases. In germline, CDR1 is SNHLY, CDR2 FYNNEI. CDR3 sequence reads: CASSELAGTLGEQYF. The CDR3 region has the DNA TGTGCCAGCAGTGAACTCGCCGGCACCTTGGGGGAGCAGTACTTC.